This T cell receptor beta chain derives from a study of cytomegalovirus exposure and HLA in healthy donors. Study-wide findings and caveats: Reports described diagnosis of cytomegalovirus status by the classifier as highly specific and sensitive. A later analysis linked a missense variant in DCLRE1C to the trimming of TCR beta V and J genes. There were some public TCRs occurring in many donors, but most TCR sequences were rare. Later analysis reportedly placed an Asian-associated ancestry cluster below the roughly 600-donor mean in N-insertions.

For this clone: As yet, its antigen is unknown.

V lost 0 bases to trimming and J lost 5 bases, with 10 bases between them. Germline assignment: CDR1 SGHVS and CDR2 FNYEAQ. The length of the CDR3 is 14 residues. The PCR contained 60 Vbeta and 13 Jbeta primers. Profiled with immunoSEQ multiplex PCR; TCRdb holds only in-frame clones, not every one. The sample holds around 120,000 clones, 80% to 85% seen once. This chain joins TRBV7-6 and TRBJ2-5; no definite D call. Source material: PBMCs. The sequence came from a woman in her 30s in good health and CMV-seronegative. CDR3 loop: CASSLAIFPETQYF. DNA for the CDR3: TGTGCCAGCAGCTTAGCTATTTTTCCGGAGACCCAGTACTTC.